These 13 T cell receptor beta chains share one sample of origin, sequenced in a study of blood T cell repertoires in COVID-19 (dated by TCRdb to the early 2020s). Library prep was done by the immunoSEQ multiplex PCR assay. What TCRdb holds here is the immuneACCESS table cut down to in-frame rearrangements. Part of the clones is not present; checked against another copy, under half of the missing clones reflect an unresolved V gene, and the others are unexplained. The sample includes roughly 81,000 clones, with around 85% observed a single time. The ten largest make up under 3.5% of the sample. Sequencing used peripheral blood. Receptors originate from a woman of 80 years or more with COVID-19, enrolled during active disease.

V and J are TRBV25-1 and TRBJ2-7, with 10 bases aligning to TRBD2. The CDR3 extends over 14 amino acids. J gave up 0 bases and V 6 bases, and 2 bases lay outside the gene matches. Germline V CDR1 and CDR2: MGHDK, SYGVNS. CDR3 bases: TGTGCCAGCAGGCCTAGCGGGAGCTCCTACGAGCAGTACTTC. Protein sequence: CASRPSGSSYEQYF.

The chain couples TRBV7-6 to TRBJ2-7; 7 bases map to TRBD1. Trimming removed 5 bases from V and 6 bases from J; junction bases left unmatched: 13. The CDR3 is made up of 15 amino acids. The V gene's germline CDR1 is SGHVS and CDR2 FNYEAQ. CDR3 bases: TGTGCCAGCAGCCAATGGACGGCAGGGGGAAGCGAGCAGTACTTC. This sequence encodes CASSQWTAGGSEQYF.

This chain joins TRBV18 and TRBJ2-3; 10 bases line up with TRBD1. Losses at the gene ends were 6 bases for V and 1 base for J; bases not matched to a gene: 7. CDR3 size: 16 residues. The germline gives CDR1 KGHSH, CDR2 LQKENI. The CDR3 spells CASSPTGGAGTDTQYF. The CDR3 nucleotides are TGTGCCAGCTCCCCGACAGGGGGCGCGGGCACAGATACGCAGTATTTT.

The chain carries TRBV30 and TRBJ2-5; 8 nucleotides line up with TRBD1. V lost 2 bases, J lost 0 bases, and 2 bases stayed unmatched. Germline CDR1 and CDR2: GTSNPN and SVGIG (reference sequence). The CDR3 consists of 14 residues. DNA of the CDR3: TGTGCCTGGAGTCAGGGGGCAAACCAAGAGACCCAGTACTTC. Residues: CAWSQGANQETQYF.

The V gene is TRBV15, the J gene TRBJ2-1; tentatively, D is TRBD1 (6 bases). V was trimmed by 3 bases and J by 0 bases, leaving 9 bases between them. The CDR3 is 15 residues long. Germline CDR1 is LNHNV and CDR2 is YYDKDF (reference sequence). CDR3 DNA: TGTGCCACCAGCAGGGAAGGGGGCTCCTACAATGAGCAGTTCTTC. This translates into CATSREGGSYNEQFF. Supplemented by reference TRBV15 and TRBJ2-1, the full variable domain reads DAMVIQNPRYQVTQFGKPVTLSCSQTLNHNVMYWYQQKSSQAPKLLFHYYDKDFNNEADTPDNFQSRRPNTSFCFLDIRSPGLGDTAMYLCATSREGGSYNEQFFGPGTRLTVL.

V and J are TRBV9 and TRBJ2-7; 8 bases are a match to TRBD2. Trimming removed 1 base from V and 6 bases from J; junction bases left unmatched: 6. CDR3 length equals 14 residues. Looked up from germline, CDR1 is SGDLS and CDR2 is YYNGEE. This CDR3 is CASSVSGGMSEQYF. DNA for the CDR3: TGTGCCAGCAGCGTAAGCGGGGGCATGTCCGAGCAGTACTTC.

This clone was found once. The chain links TRBV30 to TRBJ1-6; 8 bases are a match to TRBD1. Unmatched junction bases numbered 11, after V lost 3 bases and J lost 10 bases. The CDR3 runs 15 residues. Germline-derived CDR1 and CDR2 are GTSNPN and SVGIG (reference sequence). The CDR3 protein is CAWSDRGPPGSPLHF. For the CDR3, the DNA is TGTGCCTGGAGCGACAGGGGCCCGCCAGGGTCACCCCTCCACTTT.

The chain carries TRBV7-2 and TRBJ1-1; D gene uncertain. Germline assignment: CDR1 SGHTA and CDR2 FQGNSA. V shed 4 bases and J shed 3 bases, with 3 bases lying between them. The CDR3 has 11 amino acids. CDR3: CASSSDTEAFF. In DNA form, the CDR3 reads TGTGCCAGCAGCTCCGACACTGAAGCTTTCTTT.

This chain links TRBV5-6 with TRBJ2-5; TRBD1 is a possible D gene (6 bases). The V gene lost 0 bases and the J gene lost 4 bases, with 10 bases spanning the gap. CDR3 size: 14 residues. Germline V gene sequence: CDR1 SGHDT, CDR2 YYEEEE. CDR3 sequence reads: CASSLAGARETQYF. The CDR3 DNA sequence: TGTGCCAGCAGCTTGGCAGGGGCACGAGAGACCCAGTACTTC.

CDR3 DNA: TGTGCCAGCAGCTATAGCCGCCAGGGGTTTCAGCCCCAGCATTTT. Encoded protein: CASSYSRQGFQPQHF. V is TRBV7-2 and J is TRBJ1-5, with D tentatively TRBD1 (6 bases). Per germline, CDR1 SGHTA and CDR2 FQGNSA. Trimming took 4 bases from V and 6 from J, leaving 16 bases between them. The CDR3 has 15 residues.

V is TRBV18 and J is TRBJ1-1, with D possibly TRBD1 on 5 matching bases. The germline V gene encodes CDR1 KGHSH and CDR2 LQKENI. V lost 1 base and J lost 5, with 17 bases in between. The CDR3 has 16 amino acids. The CDR3 loop is CASSPRQSGQGTEAFF. The CDR3 coding sequence is TGTGCCAGCTCACCACGACAGAGCGGGCAGGGTACTGAAGCTTTCTTT.

The chain carries TRBV3-1 (or the pseudogene TRBV3-2) and TRBJ2-3; 10 bases line up with TRBD2. The CDR3 has 17 residues. The V segment lost 0 bases and the J segment 5 bases; nucleotides outside the gene matches: 8. CDR1 LGHDT and CDR2 YNNKEL come from the germline V gene (reference sequence). The CDR3 loop is CASSQDPPAGGRDTQYF. As DNA, the CDR3 is TGTGCCAGCAGCCAAGATCCCCCAGCGGGGGGGCGAGATACGCAGTATTTT.

The V call is TRBV7-2, the J call TRBJ1-2, with D tentatively TRBD1 (5 bases). The length of the CDR3 is 13 residues. Germline CDR1 is SGHTA and CDR2 is FQGNSA. V dropped 1 base and J dropped 4 bases, with 7 bases sitting between them. The DNA for the CDR3 is TGTGCCAGCAGCTTAGGACAGTTCTATGGCTACACCTTC. Protein product: CASSLGQFYGYTF.